This TCR beta chain was obtained from a study of blood T cell repertoires in COVID-19. Study details: COVID-19 samples collected from the United States, Italy and Spain covered acute and convalescent phases.

V was pared by 1 base and J by 7 bases, with 14 bases of the junction left unmatched. Germline V lookup: CDR1 SGHAT, CDR2 FQNNGV. CDR3 length: 18 residues. This clone was found a few times. Generated by immunoSEQ multiplex PCR, the TCRdb table keeps only in-frame clones and is missing some. The sample lists some 320,000 clones; 85% were seen once. J is TRBJ1-4 and V is TRBV11-2; 8 bases line up with TRBD1. Source material: PBMCs or T cells enriched from blood (not recorded which). This clonotype was obtained from a woman aged 30 to 39 who had been exposed to COVID-19. The CDR3, as DNA: TGTGCCAGCAGCTTAGTCTCCGGGCCAGGGGGCTTTGGTGAAAAACTGTTTTTT. This encodes CASSLVSGPGGFGEKLFF.